This TCR beta chain was sequenced in a study of blood T cell repertoires in COVID-19. Study-wide background: Samples taken during acute and convalescent COVID-19 were collected in the United States, Italy and Spain.

CDR1 and CDR2 from the germline V gene are LNHDA and SQIVND (reference sequence). This CDR3 has 16 residues. The J segment lost 0 bases and the V segment lost 6 bases, leaving 6 bases of the junction unmatched. Sequencing was performed with immunoSEQ multiplex PCR; in TCRdb, only in-frame clones are kept and a portion is missing. The table lists 90,000 or so clones, roughly 80% of them singletons, with roughly 25% in the top ten. Sample: peripheral blood. The gene calls are TRBV19 and TRBJ2-3, with 10 bases identical to TRBD2. The clonotype originates from a man aged 80 or over with active or convalescent COVID-19. The CDR3 spells CASSERGGYSTDTQYF. The CDR3 bases are TGTGCCAGTAGCGAGCGGGGGGGCTATAGCACAGATACGCAGTATTTT.